This T cell receptor (beta chain) was identified in a study of beta chain features in type 1 diabetes. The study's findings and limits: For Type 1 diabetes patients, all four CD4+ subsets carried TCRB CDR3s that were moderately but significantly shorter.

Remarks on this clone: The antigen remains undetermined.

This CDR3 has 16 amino acids. The J segment lost 1 base and the V segment lost 1 base, leaving 2 bases of the junction unmatched. CDR1 is SGHNT, CDR2 YENEEA, per germline. The study reverse transcribed the entire isolated RNA, so it sequenced expressed TCRB transcripts. This table comes from immunoSEQ multiplex PCR, and its TCRdb copy is limited to in-frame clones, with some not included. The sample holds 310,000 or so clones, approximately 16% seen once. This chain connects TRBV11-3 to TRBJ2-7; 12 bases are a match to TRBD2. The specimen sequenced was naive CD4+ T cells from blood. This clonotype was obtained from a man in his late teens or twenties with type 1 diabetes. The CDR3 coding sequence is TGTGCCAGCAGCTTAGGAGGGACTAGCGGGTCCTACGAGCAGTACTTC. Amino acids: CASSLGGTSGSYEQYF.